This entry lists 20 T cell receptor beta chains sequenced from one sample in a study of cytomegalovirus exposure and HLA in healthy donors. The study ran its PCR with 60 Vbeta and 13 Jbeta primers. Repertoires were generated with immunoSEQ multiplex PCR, while TCRdb's copy carries only in-frame clones and drops some. This sample's table reports about 99,000 clones. The sequenced sample was PBMCs. These receptor sequences come from a man between 40 and 49 years old in good health and CMV-seronegative.

The V gene is TRBV29-1, the J gene TRBJ2-7, with 10 bases aligning to TRBD2. Germline loops: CDR1 SQVTM, CDR2 ANQGSEA. V gave up 4 bases and J gave up 6 bases; unmatched junction bases: 12. The CDR3 runs to 15 residues. CDR3 DNA sequence: TGCAGCGTTGCGGCTAGCGGGAGAATCAGTTCCGAGCAGTACTTC. Translated, it gives CSVAASGRISSEQYF.

As DNA, the CDR3 is TGTGCCAGCAGCCCACCCGGGAGGGGCGGACGTCAGCCCCAGCATTTT. Residues: CASSPPGRGGRQPQHF. The chain recombines TRBV7-8 with TRBJ1-5; TRBD1 might be the D (5 bases). The germline gives CDR1 SGHVS, CDR2 FQNEAQ. V lost 5 bases and J 6 bases, leaving 20 bases between the germline ends. This CDR3 is 16 amino acids long.

The chain is built from TRBV4-2 and TRBJ1-3; 9 bases match TRBD1. Germline CDR1 and CDR2: LGHNA and YNFKEQ. Trimming took 2 bases from V and 4 from J; bases not matched to a gene: 6. The CDR3 is 16 amino acids. The CDR3 protein is CASSQPGQGLGNTIYF. CDR3 DNA sequence: TGTGCCAGCAGCCAACCGGGACAGGGTCTCGGAAACACCATATATTTT.

This chain connects TRBV27 to TRBJ2-7, with D tentatively TRBD1 (6 bases). Germline V gene data show CDR1 as MNHEY and CDR2 as SMNVEV (reference sequence). The CDR3 is made up of 17 amino acids. With 1 base removed from V and 2 bases from J, the gap between germline ends came to 18 bases. CDR3 in amino acids: CASSLFFRGTRPYEQYF. CDR3 bases: TGTGCCAGCAGTTTATTTTTTAGAGGGACACGGCCCTACGAGCAGTACTTC.

The chain employs TRBV19 and TRBJ1-3; 10 bases align to TRBD1. Germline V lookup: CDR1 LNHDA, CDR2 SQIVND (reference sequence). CDR3 length: 16 residues. J lost 4 bases, V lost 7 bases, and 10 bases had no gene match. Here the CDR3 reads CASMGRGQGLGNTIYF. CDR3 nucleotide sequence: TGTGCCAGTATGGGCCGGGGACAGGGGCTGGGAAACACCATATATTTT.

J is TRBJ1-4 and V is TRBV18; a possible D gene is TRBD1 (6 bases). Trimming removed 3 bases at V and 0 bases at J, with 11 bases between. CDR3 length: 16 amino acids. The germline V gene encodes CDR1 KGHSH and CDR2 LQKENI. The CDR3 DNA sequence: TGTGCCAGCTCACCGACAGGAGTAACAACTAATGAAAAACTGTTTTTT. Encoded protein: CASSPTGVTTNEKLFF.

Of note for this clone: A junction end diverges from the germline sequence, so it may reflect a read error. The chain recombines TRBV11-2 with TRBJ2-7, with D possibly TRBD2 on 5 matching bases. This CDR3 spans 12 amino acids. Germline-derived CDR1 and CDR2 are SGHAT and FQNNGV. CDR3 in amino acids: CASSLSREIKDF. In DNA, the CDR3 is TGTGCCAGCAGCTTAAGCCGGGAAATAAAAGACTTC.

This chain connects TRBV11-2 to TRBJ1-3; weak D call: TRBD1 (6 bases). Germline CDR1 reads SGHAT; CDR2 reads FQNNGV. Deletions cut 0 bases from V and 4 bases from J, with 13 bases between. CDR3 length: 16 residues. Here the CDR3 DNA reads TGTGCCAGCAGCTTAGATGGTTGGGGGCTCGGAAACACCATATATTTT. This gives the protein CASSLDGWGLGNTIYF.

The genes are TRBV9 and TRBJ2-7; D is uncertain. The CDR3 is made up of 15 amino acids. Germline V CDR1 and CDR2: SGDLS, YYNGEE. V was pared by 0 bases and J by 0 bases, with 10 bases between. The CDR3, as DNA: TGTGCCAGCAGCGTAGGTACTACGAGCTCCTACGAGCAGTACTTC. Its protein product is CASSVGTTSSYEQYF.

V is TRBV7-8 and J is TRBJ2-7, with D possibly TRBD1 on 5 matching bases. V lost 1 base and J lost 2, with 21 bases in between. There are 18 residues in the CDR3. Germline V gene data show CDR1 as SGHVS and CDR2 as FQNEAQ. The CDR3 DNA is TGTGCCAGCAGCTTAGGGGCAGGGAAAGGCAGTCTCCCCTACGAGCAGTACTTC. Translated: CASSLGAGKGSLPYEQYF.

V and J are TRBV6-5 and TRBJ2-2, with TRBD1 as a possible D gene (6 bases). V lost 6 bases and J lost 15, with 14 bases in between. CDR1 is MNHEY, CDR2 SVGAGI, per germline. This CDR3 has 11 amino acids. The CDR3 coding sequence is TGTGCCAGCAGAGCTTGGGACACTTTGTTTTTT. It yields the protein CASRAWDTLFF.

The gene calls are TRBV30 and TRBJ2-1; 7 bases align to TRBD1. V trimming: 3 bases; J trimming: 4 bases; junction bases outside the gene matches: 9. The CDR3 is made up of 15 amino acids. The germline V gene has CDR1 GTSNPN and CDR2 SVGIG (reference sequence). This chain's CDR3 is CAWSLPDRMYNEQFF. The CDR3 region has the DNA TGTGCCTGGAGCCTCCCGGACAGGATGTACAATGAGCAGTTCTTC.

CDR3 amino acids: CASSPLDGGYEQYF. The CDR3 DNA is TGTGCCAGCTCACCACTAGACGGGGGCTACGAGCAGTACTTC. The chain joins TRBV18 to TRBJ2-7, with D perhaps TRBD2 (6 bases). From germline, CDR1 is KGHSH and CDR2 LQKENI. V was trimmed by 1 base and J by 3 bases, leaving 10 bases between them. This CDR3 comprises 14 residues. Full variable domain (missing parts from reference TRBV18 and TRBJ2-7): NAGVMQNPRHLVRRRGQEARLRCSPMKGHSHVYWYRQLPEEGLKFMVYLQKENIIDESGMPKERFSAEFPKEGPSILRIQQVVRGDSAAYFCASSPLDGGYEQYFGPGTRLTVT.

V and J are TRBV6-5 and TRBJ2-2, with TRBD2 matching over 12 bases. Germline-derived CDR1 and CDR2 are MNHEY and SVGAGI. This CDR3 has 15 amino acids. Trimming cost V 8 bases and J 2 bases; bases outside gene matches: 3. CDR3 nucleotide sequence: TGTGCCAGCCGGGGACTAGCGGGCAACACCGGGGAGCTGTTTTTT. Translated: CASRGLAGNTGELFF.

The chain has TRBV10-3 and TRBJ2-4; the match to TRBD1 covers 10 bases. Germline loops: CDR1 ENHRY, CDR2 SYGVKD. Trimming took 2 bases from V and 8 from J; bases not matched to a gene: 6. The CDR3 has 15 amino acids. This CDR3 reads CAISEDGGTGDIQYF. The CDR3 DNA reads as TGTGCCATCAGTGAGGACGGGGGGACAGGGGACATTCAGTACTTC.

The chain joins TRBV7-2 to TRBJ2-3, with D maybe TRBD2 (6 bases). The CDR3 extends over 14 amino acids. The ends were cut back, 2 bases at V and 6 bases at J, with 12 bases in the middle. Germline lookup yields CDR1 SGHTA and CDR2 FQGNSA. The CDR3, as DNA: TGTGCCAGCAGCTTAAGCGGCGGGAAGGATACGCAGTATTTT. This codes for CASSLSGGKDTQYF.

CDR3 DNA sequence: TGTGCCAGCAGCGTAGGGTTGGCCGGACAGGCCCTGGGGACCCAGTACTTC. This sequence encodes CASSVGLAGQALGTQYF. The chain recombines TRBV9 with TRBJ2-5; 7 bases are shared with TRBD1. Per the germline V gene, CDR1 is SGDLS and CDR2 is YYNGEE. This CDR3 comprises 17 residues. Germline trimming cut 0 bases from V and 7 bases from J; bases unmatched to any gene: 15.

The chain joins TRBV6-1 to TRBJ1-2; TRBD1 aligns across 9 bases. This CDR3 is 16 amino acids long. Germline CDR1 is MNHNS and CDR2 is SASEGT. The V segment lost 4 bases and the J segment 1 base; nucleotides outside the gene matches: 7. CDR3 protein: CASSGRQTGGNYGYTF. CDR3 bases: TGTGCCAGCAGTGGCCGGCAGACAGGGGGTAACTATGGCTACACCTTC.

The chain is built from TRBV5-1 and TRBJ2-3, with 14 bases that match TRBD2. Unmatched junction bases numbered 12, after V lost 4 bases and J lost 2 bases. The germline V gene has CDR1 SGHRS and CDR2 YFSETQ. This CDR3 is 19 amino acids long. The CDR3: CASSTGLAGGVFDTDTQYF. The CDR3 coding sequence is TGCGCCAGCAGCACTGGACTAGCGGGAGGTGTCTTTGACACAGATACGCAGTATTTT. The full variable domain, with the rest looked up from reference TRBV5-1 and TRBJ2-3, is KAGVTQTPRYLIKTRGQQVTLSCSPISGHRSVSWYQQTPGQGLQFLFEYFSETQRNKGNFPGRFSGRQFSNSRSEMNVSTLELGDSALYLCASSTGLAGGVFDTDTQYFGPGTRLTVL.

This chain connects TRBV9 to TRBJ2-3; 10 bases align to TRBD2. The CDR3 sequence is 17 residues long. Germline V gene data show CDR1 as SGDLS and CDR2 as YYNGEE. V lost 1 base and J lost 3; bases outside the gene matches: 8. CDR3: CASSVQAGGRRTDTQYF. CDR3 nucleotide sequence: TGTGCCAGCAGCGTACAAGCGGGAGGGAGAAGGACAGATACGCAGTATTTT.